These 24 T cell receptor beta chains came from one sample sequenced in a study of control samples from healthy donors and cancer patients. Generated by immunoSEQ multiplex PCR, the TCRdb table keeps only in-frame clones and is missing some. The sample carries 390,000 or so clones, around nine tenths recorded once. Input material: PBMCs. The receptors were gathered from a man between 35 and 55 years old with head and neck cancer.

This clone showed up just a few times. The CDR3 DNA reads as TGTGCCAGCAGCTTAAGAGGGTCCAATGAGCAGTTCTTC. Translating gives CASSLRGSNEQFF. The chain is built from TRBV7-9 and TRBJ2-1, with a tentative D call TRBD2 (5 bases). This CDR3 contains 13 residues. From germline, CDR1 is SEHNR and CDR2 FQNEAQ (reference sequence). Deletions cut 2 bases from V and 6 bases from J, with 8 bases between.

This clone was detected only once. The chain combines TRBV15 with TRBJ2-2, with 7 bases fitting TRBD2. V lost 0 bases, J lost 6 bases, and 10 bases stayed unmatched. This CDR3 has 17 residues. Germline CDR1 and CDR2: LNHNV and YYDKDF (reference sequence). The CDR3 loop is CATSRDRLAGNPGELFF. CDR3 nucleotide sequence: TGTGCCACCAGCAGAGATAGATTAGCGGGTAACCCCGGGGAGCTGTTTTTT.

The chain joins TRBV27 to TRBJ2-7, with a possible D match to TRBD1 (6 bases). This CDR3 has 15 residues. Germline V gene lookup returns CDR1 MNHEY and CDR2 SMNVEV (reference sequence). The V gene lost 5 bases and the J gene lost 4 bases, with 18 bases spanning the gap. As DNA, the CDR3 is TGTGCCAGCAGTCGAGGGGGATTCGAGTCGTACGAGCAGTACTTC. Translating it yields CASSRGGFESYEQYF.

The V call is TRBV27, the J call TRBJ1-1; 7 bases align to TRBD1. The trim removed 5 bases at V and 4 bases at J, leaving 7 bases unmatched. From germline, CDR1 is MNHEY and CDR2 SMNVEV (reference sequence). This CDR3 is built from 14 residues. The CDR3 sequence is CASSEIDRVTEAFF. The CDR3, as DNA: TGTGCCAGCAGTGAGATAGACAGGGTCACTGAAGCTTTCTTT.

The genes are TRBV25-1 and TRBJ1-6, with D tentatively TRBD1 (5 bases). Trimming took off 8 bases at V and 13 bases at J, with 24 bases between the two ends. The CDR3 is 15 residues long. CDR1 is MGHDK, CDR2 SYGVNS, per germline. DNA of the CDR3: TGTGCCAGCGGGGGAAGGACTGAAGGGAAAGGGCCCCTCCACTTT. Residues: CASGGRTEGKGPLHF.

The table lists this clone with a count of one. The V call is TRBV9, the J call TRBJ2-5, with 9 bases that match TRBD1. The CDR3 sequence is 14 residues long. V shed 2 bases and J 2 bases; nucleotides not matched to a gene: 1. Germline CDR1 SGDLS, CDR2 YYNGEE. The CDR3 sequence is CASSVGTGQETQYF. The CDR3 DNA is TGTGCCAGCAGCGTCGGGACAGGGCAAGAGACCCAGTACTTC. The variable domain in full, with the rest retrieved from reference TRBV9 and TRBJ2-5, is DSGVTQTPKHLITATGQRVTLRCSPRSGDLSVYWYQQSLDQGLQFLIQYYNGEERAKGNILERFSAQQFPDLHSELNLSSLELGDSALYFCASSVGTGQETQYFGPGTRLLVL.

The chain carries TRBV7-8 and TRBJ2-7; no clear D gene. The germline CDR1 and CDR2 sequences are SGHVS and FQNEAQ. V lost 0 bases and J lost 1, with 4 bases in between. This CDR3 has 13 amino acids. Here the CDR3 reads CASSLAQSYEQYF. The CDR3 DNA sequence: TGTGCCAGCAGCTTAGCCCAGTCCTACGAGCAGTACTTC.

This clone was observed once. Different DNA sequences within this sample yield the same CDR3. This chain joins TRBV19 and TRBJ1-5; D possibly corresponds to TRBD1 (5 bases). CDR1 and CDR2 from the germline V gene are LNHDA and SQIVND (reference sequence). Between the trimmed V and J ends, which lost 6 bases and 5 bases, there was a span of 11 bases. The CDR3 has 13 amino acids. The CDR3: CASRTPGDQPQHF. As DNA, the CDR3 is TGTGCCAGTAGAACACCGGGGGATCAGCCCCAGCATTTT. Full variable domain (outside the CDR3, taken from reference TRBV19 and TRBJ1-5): DGGITQSPKYLFRKEGQNVTLSCEQNLNHDAMYWYRQDPGQGLRLIYYSQIVNDFQKGDIAEGYSVSREKKESFPLTVTSAQKNPTAFYLCASRTPGDQPQHFGDGTRLSIL.

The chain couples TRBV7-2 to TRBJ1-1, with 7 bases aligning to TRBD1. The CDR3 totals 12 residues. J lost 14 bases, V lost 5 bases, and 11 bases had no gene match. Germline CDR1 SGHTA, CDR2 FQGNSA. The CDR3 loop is CASSPRQGMTFF. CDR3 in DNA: TGTGCCAGCAGCCCCCGACAGGGAATGACCTTCTTT.

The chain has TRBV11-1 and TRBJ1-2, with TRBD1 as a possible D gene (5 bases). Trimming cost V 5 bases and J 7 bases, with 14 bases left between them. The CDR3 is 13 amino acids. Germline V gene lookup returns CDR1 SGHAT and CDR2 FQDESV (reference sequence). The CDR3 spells CASSAGTVSGYTF. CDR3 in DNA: TGTGCCAGCAGCGCCGGGACGGTGAGTGGCTACACCTTC.

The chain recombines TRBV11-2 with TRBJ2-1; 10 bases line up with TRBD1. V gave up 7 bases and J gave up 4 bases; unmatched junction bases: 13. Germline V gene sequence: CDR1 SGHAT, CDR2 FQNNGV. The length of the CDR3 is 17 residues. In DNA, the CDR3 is TGTGCCAGCAAGGGGACAGGGGACCCGACTAAATACAATGAGCAGTTCTTC. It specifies CASKGTGDPTKYNEQFF.

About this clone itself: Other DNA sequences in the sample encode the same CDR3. As DNA, the CDR3 is TGCAGCGTTGAAGGCAGGGGCTCCTACGAGCAGTACTTC. The encoded protein is CSVEGRGSYEQYF. The rearrangement joins TRBV29-1 to TRBJ2-7; a possible D gene is TRBD1 (6 bases). Between the trimmed V and J ends, which lost 1 base and 0 bases, there was a span of 7 bases. Germline loops: CDR1 SQVTM, CDR2 ANQGSEA. This CDR3 comprises 13 residues.

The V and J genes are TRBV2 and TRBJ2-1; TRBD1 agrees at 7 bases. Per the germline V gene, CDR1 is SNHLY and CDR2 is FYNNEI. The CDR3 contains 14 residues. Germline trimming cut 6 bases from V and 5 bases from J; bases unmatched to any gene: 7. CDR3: CASRDSTGDNEQFF. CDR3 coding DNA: TGTGCCAGCAGAGACTCTACAGGGGACAATGAGCAGTTCTTC.

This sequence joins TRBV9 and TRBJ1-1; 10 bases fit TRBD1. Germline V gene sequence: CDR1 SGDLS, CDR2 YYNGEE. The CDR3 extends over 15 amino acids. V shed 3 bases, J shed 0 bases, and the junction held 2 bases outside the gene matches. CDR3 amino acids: CASSGTGGMNTEAFF. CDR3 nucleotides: TGTGCCAGCAGCGGGACAGGGGGAATGAACACTGAAGCTTTCTTT.

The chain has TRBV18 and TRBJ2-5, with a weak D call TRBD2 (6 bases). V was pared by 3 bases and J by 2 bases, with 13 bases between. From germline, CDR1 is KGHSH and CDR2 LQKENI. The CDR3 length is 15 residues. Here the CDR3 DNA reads TGTGCCAGCTCACCCCCGGGACTCCAACAAGAGACCCAGTACTTC. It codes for CASSPPGLQQETQYF.

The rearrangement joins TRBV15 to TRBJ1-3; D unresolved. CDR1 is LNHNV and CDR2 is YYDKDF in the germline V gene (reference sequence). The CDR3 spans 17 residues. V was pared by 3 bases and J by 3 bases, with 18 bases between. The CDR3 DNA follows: TGTGCCACCAGCAGGGATCCACTTGGAGTAAATGGAAACACCATATATTTT. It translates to CATSRDPLGVNGNTIYF.

For the CDR3, the DNA is TGCGGTATCGTAAAGGAGGAGACCCAGTACTTC. Translating it yields CGIVKEETQYF. The V gene is TRBV20-1, the J gene TRBJ2-5; the D is unclear. CDR1 and CDR2 from the germline V gene are DFQATT and SNEGSKA (reference sequence). The CDR3 is 11 amino acids.

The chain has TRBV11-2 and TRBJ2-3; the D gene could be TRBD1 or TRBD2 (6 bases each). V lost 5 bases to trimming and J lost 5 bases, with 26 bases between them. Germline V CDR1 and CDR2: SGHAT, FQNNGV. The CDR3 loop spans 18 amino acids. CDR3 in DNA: TGTGCCAGCAGCCCCTCCGGGGGCAAGCGGGCGCTAGGAGATACGCAGTATTTT. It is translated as CASSPSGGKRALGDTQYF. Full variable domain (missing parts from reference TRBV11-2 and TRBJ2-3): EAGVAQSPRYKIIEKRQSVAFWCNPISGHATLYWYQQILGQGPKLLIQFQNNGVVDDSQLPKDRFSAERLKGVDSTLKIQPAKLEDSAVYLCASSPSGGKRALGDTQYFGPGTRLTVL.

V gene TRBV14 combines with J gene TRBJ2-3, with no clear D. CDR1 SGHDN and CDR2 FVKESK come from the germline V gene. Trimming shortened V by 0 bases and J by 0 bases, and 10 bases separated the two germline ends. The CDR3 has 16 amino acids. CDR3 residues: CASSQDRQVSTDTQYF. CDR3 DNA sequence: TGTGCCAGCAGCCAAGATAGGCAGGTCAGCACAGATACGCAGTATTTT.

The CDR3 sequence: CASSQDTQSGYGYTF. The CDR3 DNA reads TGTGCCAGCAGCCAGGATACCCAAAGCGGCTATGGCTACACCTTC. The rearrangement uses TRBV4-2 and TRBJ1-2; D gene uncertain. CDR1 is LGHNA and CDR2 is YNFKEQ in the germline V gene. Between the trimmed V and J ends, which lost 3 bases and 4 bases, there was a span of 15 bases. The CDR3 totals 15 residues.

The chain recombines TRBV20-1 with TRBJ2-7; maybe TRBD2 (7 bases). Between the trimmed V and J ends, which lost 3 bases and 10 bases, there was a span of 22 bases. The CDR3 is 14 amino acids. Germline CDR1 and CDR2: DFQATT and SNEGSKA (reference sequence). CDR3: CSASPSGGGSGQYF. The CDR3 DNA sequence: TGCAGTGCTAGTCCTAGCGGAGGGGGATCGGGACAGTACTTC.

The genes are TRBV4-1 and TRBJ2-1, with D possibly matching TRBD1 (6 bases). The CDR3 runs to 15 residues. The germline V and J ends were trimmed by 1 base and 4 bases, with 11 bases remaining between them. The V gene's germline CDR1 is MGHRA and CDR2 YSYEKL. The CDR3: CASSQAGDGYNEQFF. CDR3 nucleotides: TGCGCCAGCAGCCAAGCAGGGGACGGATACAATGAGCAGTTCTTC.

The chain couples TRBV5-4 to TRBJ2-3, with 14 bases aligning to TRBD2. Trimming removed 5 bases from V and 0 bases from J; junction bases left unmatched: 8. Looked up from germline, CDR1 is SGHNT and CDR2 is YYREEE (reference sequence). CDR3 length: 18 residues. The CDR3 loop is CASSYGLAGGSSTDTQYF. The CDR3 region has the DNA TGTGCCAGCAGTTATGGACTAGCGGGAGGTTCTAGCACAGATACGCAGTATTTT. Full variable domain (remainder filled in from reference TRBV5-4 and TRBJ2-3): ETGVTQSPTHLIKTRGQQVTLRCSSQSGHNTVSWYQQALGQGPQFIFQYYREEENGRGNFPPRFSGLQFPNYSSELNVNALELDDSALYLCASSYGLAGGSSTDTQYFGPGTRLTVL.

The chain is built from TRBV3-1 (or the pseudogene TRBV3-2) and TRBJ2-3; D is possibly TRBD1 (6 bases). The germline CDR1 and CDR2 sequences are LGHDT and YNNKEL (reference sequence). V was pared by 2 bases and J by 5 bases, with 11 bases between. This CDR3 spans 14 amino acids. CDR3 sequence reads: CASSQPARGDTQYF. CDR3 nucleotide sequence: TGTGCCAGCAGCCAACCCGCCAGGGGAGATACGCAGTATTTT.